Following are 7 T cell receptor beta chains from one sample sequenced in a study of T cells in pancreatic ductal adenocarcinoma. Clones were sequenced by immunoSEQ multiplex PCR, and TCRdb holds only the in-frame ones, with some missing. The sample has about 31,000 clones; just over 90% are singletons. Selected pancreatic ductal adenocarcinoma patients had undergone surgery without neoadjuvant therapy. Specimen: PBMCs. All receptors derive from a human donor with pancreatic ductal adenocarcinoma.

This rearrangement joins TRBV5-1 to TRBJ1-1; the D gene is possibly TRBD1 (5 bases). The CDR3 has 17 amino acids. V was trimmed by 0 bases and J by 5 bases, leaving 20 bases between them. From germline, CDR1 is SGHRS and CDR2 YFSETQ. CDR3 coding DNA: TGCGCCAGCAGCTTGGACGTGACAGCCTTATTGGGGACTGAAGCTTTCTTT. Protein sequence: CASSLDVTALLGTEAFF.

This clone was detected only a few times. The rearrangement links TRBV7-6 to TRBJ2-7; 12 bases agree with TRBD2. The CDR3 covers 15 residues. Germline lookup yields CDR1 SGHVS and CDR2 FNYEAQ. V was clipped by 1 base and J by 3 bases; unmatched bases: 1. In DNA, the CDR3 is TGTGCCAGCAGCTTAGAGACTAGCGGGAGCTACGAGCAGTACTTC. It specifies CASSLETSGSYEQYF.

The chain joins TRBV19 to TRBJ2-7; 7 bases match TRBD1. Germline lookup yields CDR1 LNHDA and CDR2 SQIVND (reference sequence). The CDR3 spans 14 residues. The ends lost 6 bases at V and 4 bases at J; junction bases unmatched: 9. CDR3 bases: TGTGCCAGTAGCAATCCGGGACAGTCGTACGAGCAGTACTTC. It translates to CASSNPGQSYEQYF.

The CDR3, as DNA: TGTGCCAGCAGAAAAAGGGCGGGAGGGGAAGATACGCAGTATTTT. Encoded protein: CASRKRAGGEDTQYF. The chain uses TRBV7-3 and TRBJ2-3; 9 nucleotides line up with TRBD2. J lost 5 bases, V lost 6 bases, and 9 bases had no gene match. The CDR3 loop spans 15 amino acids. Germline assignment: CDR1 SGHTA and CDR2 FQGTGA.

Here the CDR3 reads CASSGDRRPRGYTF. The CDR3 region has the DNA TGTGCCAGCAGCGGGGACAGGAGACCTCGGGGCTACACCTTC. The rearrangement uses TRBV9 and TRBJ1-2; 8 bases are shared with TRBD1. The V and J ends lost 3 bases and 8 bases, in that order; junction bases with no gene match: 9. The germline V gene encodes CDR1 SGDLS and CDR2 YYNGEE. The CDR3 consists of 14 residues.

V usage is TRBV27 and J usage is TRBJ2-3, with D perhaps matching TRBD1 (6 bases). V was shortened by 0 bases and J by 2 bases, with 12 bases between the two germline ends. Per germline, CDR1 MNHEY and CDR2 SMNVEV (reference sequence). The CDR3 contains 16 residues. CDR3 coding DNA: TGTGCCAGCAGTTTATCAGTAGGGGGTTTCACAGATACGCAGTATTTT. Translating it yields CASSLSVGGFTDTQYF.

About this clone: Relative to the germline gene, one junction end is altered; a read error may explain this. The chain combines TRBV7-7 with TRBJ2-1, with D perhaps being TRBD1 or TRBD2 (5 bases each). Germline V CDR1 and CDR2: SSHAT, FNYEAQ (reference sequence). The CDR3 extends over 13 amino acids. DNA of the CDR3: TGTGCTAGCAGCTTAGGGACCACTAATGAGCAGTTCTTC. Its protein product is CASSLGTTNEQFF.